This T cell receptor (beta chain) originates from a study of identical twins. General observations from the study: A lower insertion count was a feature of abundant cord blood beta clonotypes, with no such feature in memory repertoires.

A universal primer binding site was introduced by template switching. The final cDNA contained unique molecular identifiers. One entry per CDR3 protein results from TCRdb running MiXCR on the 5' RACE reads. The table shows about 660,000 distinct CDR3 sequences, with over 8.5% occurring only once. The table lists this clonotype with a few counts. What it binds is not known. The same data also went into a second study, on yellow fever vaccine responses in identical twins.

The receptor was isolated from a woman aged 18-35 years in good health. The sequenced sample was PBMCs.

DNA for the CDR3: TGTGCCTGGAGCGTCAGAGGAGATGAGCAGTTCTTC. Translation: CAWSVRGDEQFF. The rearrangement uses TRBV30 and TRBJ2-1; D gene unclear. The CDR3 consists of 12 residues. V was pared by 3 bases and J by 8 bases, with 11 bases between. Germline V lookup: CDR1 GTSNPN, CDR2 SVGIG (reference sequence).